A selection of T cell receptor beta chains follows, all from one sample in a study of blood T cell repertoires in COVID-19. Libraries were prepared by immunoSEQ multiplex PCR; TCRdb keeps only in-frame clonotypes and omits some of them. The sample carries about 210,000 clones, around four fifths recorded once. Source material: peripheral blood. The receptors derive from a man aged 45 to 65 with active or convalescent COVID-19. CDR3s include the opening cysteine and the closing phenylalanine or tryptophan. A D gene is named only where the DNA matches it firmly. Size values are once, few and many counts, or a class for expanded clones, and some rows have none.

size	J	V	D	DNA	CDR3
.	TRBJ2-3	TRBV4-3	.	TGCGCCAGCAGCCAAGAAGGAGGCCTTAGCACAGATACGCAGTATTTT	CASSQEGGLSTDTQYF
few	TRBJ2-7	TRBV6-5	TRBD2	TGTGCCAGCAGCCGGACTAGCGGGAGAGGGCAGTACTTC	CASSRTSGRGQYF
.	TRBJ1-5	TRBV25-1	.	TGTGCCAGCAGTGAATTCTCCGGGCCCCAGCATTTT	CASSEFSGPQHF
.	TRBJ2-7	TRBV6-5	.	TGTGCCAGCAGCCCGGGCGGGTACGAGCAGTACTTC	CASSPGGYEQYF
.	TRBJ1-2	TRBV6-5	TRBD1	TGTGCCAGCAGTTTTAGGGGGCCGAACGGCTACACCTTC	CASSFRGPNGYTF
.	TRBJ1-2	TRBV6-5	TRBD1	TGTGCCAGCAGCCTTGGGACAGGGGAAAGGTACACCTTC	CASSLGTGERYTF
.	TRBJ2-7	TRBV18	.	TGTGCCAGCTATGAGGGACATCCCTACGAGCAGTACTTC	CASYEGHPYEQYF
.	TRBJ1-2	TRBV11-2	.	TGTGCCAGCAGCTCAGGAGGAGGTAGTCACTATGGCTACACCTTC	CASSSGGGSHYGYTF
.	TRBJ2-1	TRBV6-5	TRBD1	TGTGCCAGCAGTATCTCCGGGACAGCGTACAATGAGCAGTTCTTC	CASSISGTAYNEQFF
few	TRBJ2-3	TRBV5-4	TRBD2	TGTGCCTCCAGGACTAGCGGCACAGATACGCAGTATTTT	CASRTSGTDTQYF
.	TRBJ1-5	TRBV19	TRBD1	TGTGCCAGTAGTATAGAATCCAGGGGGATTTATAGCAATCAGCCCCAGCATTTT	CASSIESRGIYSNQPQHF
once	TRBJ1-1	TRBV7-8	TRBD1	TGTGCCAGCAGCTTCCCGCGGCGCAGGGGGCCCATGAACACTGAAGCTTTCTTT	CASSFPRRRGPMNTEAFF
.	TRBJ1-3	TRBV11-2	.	TGTGCCAGCAGCTTAGATGGATCCGGGAATAGTGGAAACACCATATATTTT	CASSLDGSGNSGNTIYF
once	TRBJ1-2	TRBV5-1	.	TGCGCCAGCAGCTTATACGAGGAACCCTATGGCTACACCTTC	CASSLYEEPYGYTF
.	TRBJ1-6	TRBV2	TRBD1	TGTGCCAGCAGTCCGGGACAGTCTGTGTTTAATTCACCCCTCCACTTT	CASSPGQSVFNSPLHF
.	TRBJ2-7	TRBV10-3	TRBD2	TGTGCCATCAGTGGTAGCGGGAGTAGTTACTACGAGCAGTACTTC	CAISGSGSSYYEQYF
once	TRBJ1-1	TRBV7-8	TRBD1	TGTGCCAGCAGCGTGACAGGGGCGAACACTGAAGCTTTCTTT	CASSVTGANTEAFF
.	TRBJ1-2	TRBV11-1	.	TGTGCCAGCAGCTTTACGCAAGCCTTTAACTATGGCTACACCTTC	CASSFTQAFNYGYTF
.	TRBJ1-1	TRBV24-1	.	TGTGCCACCAGGGGGGCCGTGACAGAAAACACTGAAGCTTTCTTT	CATRGAVTENTEAFF
once	TRBJ2-1	TRBV4-1	TRBD2	TGCGCCAGCAGACGGCTAGCGGGAGAATCCTCCTACAATGAGCAGTTCTTC	CASRRLAGESSYNEQFF
.	TRBJ1-3	TRBV7-8	TRBD1	TGTGCCAGCAGCTTGACAACAGGGGATCACTCTGGAAACACCATATATTTT	CASSLTTGDHSGNTIYF
.	TRBJ2-1	TRBV15	.	TGTGCCACCAGCAGAGATCTTGCTGTTAGCTCCTACAATGAGCAGTTCTTC	CATSRDLAVSSYNEQFF
.	TRBJ2-3	TRBV3-1/TRBV3-2	TRBD2	TGTGCCAGCAGCCCTAGCGGGAGCCCAGATACGCAGTATTTT	CASSPSGSPDTQYF
.	TRBJ1-2	TRBV6-5	.	TGTGCCAGCAGTTACGCCCAGGGAGGTTATGGCTACACCTTC	CASSYAQGGYGYTF
.	TRBJ2-7	TRBV5-1	TRBD2	TGCGCCAGCAGTTCACGACTAGCGGGAGGGCCTAACGAGCAGTACTTC	CASSSRLAGGPNEQYF
.	TRBJ1-4	TRBV2	TRBD1	TGTGCCAGCACCCAAATGGGGACAGTGGGCGAAAAACTGTTTTTT	CASTQMGTVGEKLFF
.	TRBJ2-5	TRBV12-5	.	TGTGCTAGTGGCGCAGGGGCACAAGAGACCCAGTACTTC	CASGAGAQETQYF
.	TRBJ2-1	TRBV30	TRBD1	TGTGCCTGGAGTGGGAGTGAGAGGACAGGCCATGAGCAGTTCTTC	CAWSGSERTGHEQFF
once	TRBJ1-3	TRBV7-2	TRBD1	TGTGCCAGCAGCTTAGCGTGGGCAGGGGGTGGAAACACCATATATTTT	CASSLAWAGGGNTIYF
.	TRBJ1-5	TRBV20-1	.	TGCAGTGCTAGTGCCCTTTATAGCAATCAGCCCCAGCATTTT	CSASALYSNQPQHF
.	TRBJ1-1	TRBV5-1	TRBD1	TGCGCCAGCAGCTTGTGGGGACAGGGTATGAACACTGAAGCTTTCTTT	CASSLWGQGMNTEAFF
.	TRBJ1-1	TRBV3-1/TRBV3-2	TRBD1	TGTGCCAGCAGCCGCAGGACAGGGGGCAACACTGAAGCTTTCTTT	CASSRRTGGNTEAFF
.	TRBJ2-3	TRBV19	.	TGTGCCAGTAGTATGGAGGCAGATACGCAGTATTTT	CASSMEADTQYF
once	TRBJ1-1	TRBV6-6	.	TGTGCCAGCAGTTACTTCGACACCGGGACAACGGAAGCTTTCTTT	CASSYFDTGTTEAFF
.	TRBJ2-5	TRBV10-1	.	TGCGCCAGCAGTGAGTTCCGGTCCGCGCGGGAGACCCAGTACTTC	CASSEFRSARETQYF
once	TRBJ1-2	TRBV2	TRBD1	TGTGCCAGCAGGGGACAGGGCCTTTATGGCTACACCTTC	CASRGQGLYGYTF
.	TRBJ1-5	TRBV28	TRBD1	TGTGCCAGCAGTTTATGGTGGGCAGGGGGTAATAGCAATCAGCCCCAGCATTTT	CASSLWWAGGNSNQPQHF
few	TRBJ2-2	TRBV6-6	.	TGTGCCAGTCCCTCGGGGGGAGGGGGCACCGGGGAGCTGTTTTTT	CASPSGGGGTGELFF
once	TRBJ1-4	TRBV5-1	TRBD1	TGCGCCAGCAGCTTGATCCCCGAAGACAGGGTTTTGAAAGAAAAACTGTTTTTT	CASSLIPEDRVLKEKLFF
.	TRBJ1-4	TRBV9	.	TGTGCCAGCAGCGCTTCCGGGACCGGGAGTTATGAAAAACTGTTTTTT	CASSASGTGSYEKLFF
.	TRBJ1-2	TRBV7-2	.	TGTGCCAGCAGCTTAGAGGGGTTCAACTATGGCTACACCTTC	CASSLEGFNYGYTF
.	TRBJ1-2	TRBV4-3	.	TGCGCCAGCAGCCAATCGAAGGAGCCCCTTCATGGCTACACCTTC	CASSQSKEPLHGYTF
.	TRBJ2-5	TRBV5-1	TRBD1	TGCGCCAGCAGCTCCGGACAGGGTCAAGAGACCCAGTACTTC	CASSSGQGQETQYF
.	TRBJ2-5	TRBV5-4	TRBD2	TGTGCCAGCCGCAAAGGGACTAGCACCGAGACCCAGTACTTC	CASRKGTSTETQYF
.	TRBJ2-1	TRBV19	TRBD2	TGTGCCAGTAGTGGACTAGCGAGCTCCTACAATGAGCAGTTCTTC	CASSGLASSYNEQFF
.	TRBJ1-1	TRBV7-9	.	TGTGCCAGCAGCCTGGGGACTGCGAACACTGAAGCTTTCTTT	CASSLGTANTEAFF
.	TRBJ1-5	TRBV28	.	TGTGCCAGCACGGACATCAATCAGCCCCAGCATTTT	CASTDINQPQHF
.	TRBJ1-2	TRBV5-6	.	TGTGCCAGCAGCCCGTATTCCTCAGGCTATGGCTACACCTTC	CASSPYSSGYGYTF
.	TRBJ1-2	TRBV29-1	TRBD1	TGCAGCGTTGTATCAGGGGGCGAGGACTACACCTTC	CSVVSGGEDYTF
.	TRBJ2-7	TRBV4-3	TRBD2	TGCGCCAGCAGCCCCGGACTAGCGGAAACCTACGAGCAGTACTTC	CASSPGLAETYEQYF
.	TRBJ1-6	TRBV28	TRBD1	TGTGCCAGCAGTTTATTGGGACAGGCCTATAATTCACCCCTCCACTTT	CASSLLGQAYNSPLHF
.	TRBJ2-7	TRBV5-5	.	TGTGCCAGCAGCTTGGTTGACAGTTACTACGAGCAGTACTTC	CASSLVDSYYEQYF
.	TRBJ1-2	TRBV27	.	TGTGCCAGCAGTAGACGGGGGGCGGATGGCTACACCTTC	CASSRRGADGYTF
.	TRBJ2-3	TRBV9	.	TGTGCCAGCAGCGCGTCGGGGATCCAGAGGGATACGCAGTATTTT	CASSASGIQRDTQYF
.	TRBJ2-5	TRBV10-2	TRBD2	TGCGCCAGCAGGACTCTAGCGGGGGGTTCCCCAGAGACCCAGTACTTC	CASRTLAGGSPETQYF
.	TRBJ1-5	TRBV18	.	TGTGCCAGCTCACCACAGGAACAGTATTATCAGCCCCAGCATTTT	CASSPQEQYYQPQHF
.	TRBJ2-1	TRBV7-8	.	TGTGCCAGCACCCCTCGGACCCTAGGGGCTTCGAGCTCCTACAATGAGCAGTTCTTC	CASTPRTLGASSSYNEQFF
.	TRBJ2-2	TRBV19	.	TGTGCCAGTAGCATCTCCTTGCCAGGCCCTGTGATGCGAGCCGGGGAGCTGTTTTTT	CASSISLPGPVMRAGELFF
.	TRBJ1-6	TRBV2	TRBD1	TGTGCCAGCATTATGACAGGGTTTAATTCACCCCTCCACTTT	CASIMTGFNSPLHF